Here is one T cell receptor (beta chain) with its context. Its specificity is not known. This sample is drawn from a study of shared clonotypes between healthy human individuals. Whole-study findings and limits: Sequencing of the sorted subsets was shown by rarefaction to be incomplete despite large depth. The represented genetic and exposure-history diversity was limited by the small number of donors. Sequencing depth was expected to affect clonotype sharing among donors.

Germline V gene data show CDR1 as MRHNA and CDR2 as SNTAGT. The CDR3 runs 15 residues. V gave up 3 bases and J gave up 1 base; unmatched junction bases: 5. Replicate PCRs for sorted subsets used about 200 ng DNA; this equaled 25,000 to 30,000 T cell genomes. The repertoire was sequenced with immunoSEQ multiplex PCR; TCRdb's copy has only in-frame clones and lacks some. Of roughly 1.4 million clones in the sample, 98% to 99% were seen once. The source material was naive CD4+ T cells sorted from blood. Stated subset: CD45RA+ positively selected. The TCR originated in a young man in good health. The rearrangement joins TRBV6-4 to TRBJ2-7; 8 bases agree with TRBD2. The CDR3 is CASSDSSGFSYEQYF. The CDR3 DNA sequence: TGTGCCAGCAGTGATTCTAGCGGGTTTTCCTACGAGCAGTACTTC.